Following are 26 T cell receptor beta chains from one sample sequenced in a study of T cell repertoires in cytomegalovirus infection (dated by TCRdb to 2018 to 2020). The sequencing machine was an Illumina HiSeq 1500. TCRdb passed the public sequencing reads through fastp at Q25 and MiXCR, retaining productive beta sequences. For every CDR3 protein sequence, its rows merge into one entry that carries the most common genes and DNA. The sample table shows 200,000 to 300,000 distinct CDR3 sequences, and approximately 13% are seen once. Jointly, the top ten make up under 2% of the sample. The sample was PBMCs. The receptors stem from a human donor in good health (CMV status not recorded). Some clones in this sample may be carry-over from other donors' samples.

This clonotype was recorded a few times. V gene TRBV5-4 combines with J gene TRBJ2-3; 8 positions match TRBD1. The CDR3 length is 14 residues. V was clipped by 6 bases and J by 3 bases; unmatched bases: 6. CDR1 and CDR2 (germline): SGHNT, YYREEE (reference sequence). CDR3 residues: CASTKDRATDTQYF. The CDR3 DNA is TGTGCCAGCACCAAGGACAGGGCAACAGATACGCAGTATTTT.

This clonotype occurred a few times. A much larger clone is a single base away; this may be a read error. This CDR3 is missing its conserved last phenylalanine or tryptophan, likely due to a read error. The chain carries TRBV7-2 and TRBJ2-7; D is undetermined. V shed 2 bases and J shed 5 bases, with 4 bases lying between them. The germline gives CDR1 SGHTA, CDR2 FQGNSA. The CDR3 covers 11 residues. Here the CDR3 reads CASSLRNEQYS. CDR3 nucleotide sequence: TGTGCCAGCAGCTTACGGAACGAGCAGTACTCC.

V is TRBV6-6 and J is TRBJ1-4; D is ambiguous. Germline V gene data show CDR1 as MNHNY and CDR2 as SVGAGI (reference sequence). CDR3 length: 14 amino acids. The V gene lost 2 bases and the J gene lost 7 bases, with 11 bases spanning the gap. CDR3 in amino acids: CASSYDRRGEKLFF. CDR3 DNA sequence: TGTGCCAGCAGTTACGATAGACGAGGTGAAAAACTGTTTTTT.

The table lists this clonotype with many counts. CDR3 sequence (DNA): TGTGCCAGCAGTTTATTGGGACAGGGACAAAACATTCAGTACTTC. It yields the protein CASSLLGQGQNIQYF. The chain uses TRBV28 and TRBJ2-4; 9 bases agree with TRBD1. This CDR3 has 15 residues. After removal of 1 base from V and 5 bases from J, the junction contained 3 bases not matched to a gene. Germline lookup yields CDR1 MDHEN and CDR2 SYDVKM.

This chain uses TRBV19 with TRBJ2-3; D not certain. The CDR3 covers 12 residues. V was pared by 5 bases and J by 8 bases, with 11 bases between. The germline V gene encodes CDR1 LNHDA and CDR2 SQIVND (reference sequence). In DNA form, the CDR3 reads TGTGCCAGTAGTGGGCGAGACGGTACGCAGTATTTT. Its protein product is CASSGRDGTQYF.

This clonotype has a count of ten or more. This sequence joins TRBV28 and TRBJ2-3; TRBD1 is a possible D gene (6 bases). Trimming cost V 7 bases and J 2 bases, with 16 bases left between them. The CDR3 is 15 amino acids. The V gene's germline CDR1 is MDHEN and CDR2 SYDVKM. The CDR3: CASNPGQSYTDTQYF. DNA of the CDR3: TGTGCCAGCAACCCGGGACAAAGTTACACAGATACGCAGTATTTT. The variable domain in full, completed from reference TRBV28 and TRBJ2-3, reads DVKVTQSSRYLVKRTGEKVFLECVQDMDHENMFWYRQDPGLGLRLIYFSYDVKMKEKGDIPEGYSVSREKKERFSLILESASTNQTSMYLCASNPGQSYTDTQYFGPGTRLTVL.

A few counts support this clonotype. This rearrangement joins TRBV11-2 to TRBJ1-2; D may be TRBD1 (5 bases). Trimming took 1 base from V and 7 from J, leaving 13 bases between them. Germline V gene lookup returns CDR1 SGHAT and CDR2 FQNNGV. This CDR3 region has 14 residues. The CDR3, as DNA: TGTGCCAGCAGCTTAGGGGGGGGGTCCGGTGGCTACACCTTC. This codes for CASSLGGGSGGYTF.

There are many counts of this clonotype. CDR3 residues: CASGLVPSREQYF. The CDR3 coding sequence is TGTGCTAGTGGTTTGGTACCGAGTCGCGAGCAGTACTTC. The V and J genes are TRBV12-5 and TRBJ2-7; D unresolved. The V and J ends lost 0 bases and 6 bases respectively, with 9 bases between them. CDR1 is LGHNT and CDR2 is FRNRAP in the germline V gene. The CDR3 extends over 13 amino acids.

This clonotype has ten or more counts. The rearrangement uses TRBV5-1 and TRBJ2-3; 8 bases agree with TRBD1. The CDR3 is made up of 15 amino acids. The trim removed 4 bases at V and 0 bases at J, leaving 4 bases unmatched. Germline V CDR1 and CDR2: SGHRS, YFSETQ. The CDR3 DNA reads TGCGCCAGCAGCATAGGGACAGGTAGCACAGATACGCAGTATTTT. Translated, it gives CASSIGTGSTDTQYF. The variable domain in full, completed from reference TRBV5-1 and TRBJ2-3, reads KAGVTQTPRYLIKTRGQQVTLSCSPISGHRSVSWYQQTPGQGLQFLFEYFSETQRNKGNFPGRFSGRQFSNSRSEMNVSTLELGDSALYLCASSIGTGSTDTQYFGPGTRLTVL.

This clonotype showed up just a few times. The rearrangement links TRBV5-3 to TRBJ1-2, with D perhaps matching TRBD1 (5 bases). TRBV5-3 is placed among ORFs of uncertain function. The CDR3 is made up of 14 amino acids. Trimming took 8 bases from V and 0 from J, leaving 14 bases between them. CDR3 DNA sequence: TGTGCCAGCAGCGTGACAGCTTCTAACTATGGCTACACCTTC. It yields the protein CASSVTASNYGYTF.

This clonotype was recorded at least ten times. The chain links TRBV11-3 to TRBJ2-5; a possible D gene is TRBD2 (5 bases). CDR3 length equals 15 residues. Germline V gene lookup returns CDR1 SGHNT and CDR2 YENEEA. The V gene lost 5 bases and the J gene lost 4 bases, with 17 bases spanning the gap. The CDR3 loop is CASSPKAFRGETQYF. CDR3 sequence (DNA): TGTGCCAGCAGCCCCAAAGCCTTTCGGGGAGAGACCCAGTACTTC.

The chain has TRBV7-2 and TRBJ2-7; no definite D call. The CDR3 spans 14 residues. The germline CDR1 and CDR2 sequences are SGHTA and FQGNSA. V lost 3 bases to trimming and J lost 3 bases, with 12 bases between them. The CDR3 sequence: CASSFSLTFYEQYF. CDR3 bases: TGTGCCAGCAGCTTTTCATTGACATTCTACGAGCAGTACTTC.

At least ten counts were recorded for this clonotype. This chain joins TRBV20-1 and TRBJ2-4; D uncertain. From germline, CDR1 is DFQATT and CDR2 SNEGSKA (reference sequence). The CDR3 runs to 15 residues. Trimming took off 4 bases at V and 1 base at J, with 14 bases between the two ends. The CDR3 region has the DNA TGCAGTGCTAACAACCAAATAGCCGCCAAAAACATTCAGTACTTC. Residues: CSANNQIAAKNIQYF.

In its sample, this clonotype was seen a few times. This chain connects TRBV28 to TRBJ1-5; D perhaps matches TRBD1 (5 bases). Trimming took off 6 bases at V and 6 bases at J, with 21 bases between the two ends. Germline CDR1 and CDR2: MDHEN and SYDVKM. The CDR3 loop spans 16 amino acids. The CDR3: CASRPDRAAGGQPQHF. The CDR3 DNA follows: TGTGCCAGCAGGCCGGATAGGGCAGCGGGGGGTCAGCCCCAGCATTTT.

This clonotype was recorded many times. The chain recombines TRBV7-2 with TRBJ2-3; D is possibly TRBD2 (6 bases). CDR1 is SGHTA, CDR2 FQGNSA, per germline. The CDR3 runs 14 residues. Trimming took 0 bases from V and 5 from J, leaving 9 bases between them. This CDR3 reads CASSLAPGVDTQYF. The CDR3 DNA follows: TGTGCCAGCAGCTTAGCCCCGGGGGTAGATACGCAGTATTTT.

This clonotype was recorded a few times. The CDR3 DNA sequence: TGTGCCAGCAGCCCCGAGGGAGGGAACATTCAGTACTTC. Translating it yields CASSPEGGNIQYF. The V gene is TRBV7-2, the J gene TRBJ2-4, with 7 bases fitting TRBD2. V shed 5 bases and J 7 bases; nucleotides not matched to a gene: 5. Per the germline V gene, CDR1 is SGHTA and CDR2 is FQGNSA. The CDR3 contains 13 residues.

At least ten counts were recorded for this clonotype. Written as DNA, the CDR3 is TGTGCCAGTAGTATTGAAGGGAATGAGCGATCACCCCTCCACTTT. Protein product: CASSIEGNERSPLHF. The V call is TRBV19, the J call TRBJ1-6; no clear D gene. There are 15 residues in the CDR3. Between the trimmed V and J ends, which lost 3 bases and 10 bases, there was a span of 16 bases. The V gene's germline CDR1 is LNHDA and CDR2 SQIVND (reference sequence).

This clonotype was counted at least ten times. The chain links TRBV7-2 to TRBJ2-7; TRBD2 agrees at 8 bases. Per the germline V gene, CDR1 is SGHTA and CDR2 is FQGNSA. CDR3 length equals 13 residues. J lost 5 bases, V lost 4 bases, and 4 bases had no gene match. The CDR3 DNA follows: TGTGCCAGCAGCTCCCGGGGGGGCCACGAGCAGTACTTC. This sequence encodes CASSSRGGHEQYF.

This clonotype has a count of ten or more. The J gene is TRBJ1-5, the V gene TRBV6-2 or TRBV6-3, with 9 nucleotides matching TRBD1. Per the germline V gene, CDR1 is MNHEY and CDR2 is SVGEGT. The CDR3 sequence is 15 residues long. V dropped 5 bases and J dropped 5; count of bases not matched to a gene: 7. In DNA form, the CDR3 reads TGTGCCAGCAGTACCCGGGACAGGGTTTATCAGCCCCAGCATTTT. Amino acid sequence: CASSTRDRVYQPQHF.

This chain joins TRBV2 and TRBJ2-2; D unclear. V dropped 1 base and J dropped 5 bases, with 5 bases sitting between them. Germline assignment: CDR1 SNHLY and CDR2 FYNNEI. CDR3 length equals 13 residues. CDR3 nucleotides: TGTGCCAGCAGTGAAGTGGGTACCGGGGAGCTGTTTTTT. Translation gives CASSEVGTGELFF. Looking up the rest from reference TRBV2 and TRBJ2-2 gives the full variable domain: EPEVTQTPSHQVTQMGQEVILRCVPISNHLYFYWYRQILGQKVEFLVSFYNNEISEKSEIFDDQFSVERPDGSNFTLKIRSTKLEDSAMYFCASSEVGTGELFFGEGSRLTVL.

The rearrangement joins TRBV19 to TRBJ1-5; D is perhaps TRBD1 (5 bases). V was cut by 6 bases and J by 0 bases, with 12 bases left in between. This CDR3 region has 15 residues. Germline CDR1 and CDR2: LNHDA and SQIVND (reference sequence). The CDR3 coding sequence is TGTGCCAGTAGCACGACAGTTTATAGCAATCAGCCCCAGCATTTT. This sequence encodes CASSTTVYSNQPQHF.

Many counts were recorded for this clonotype. The chain combines TRBV20-1 with TRBJ1-1; TRBD1 might be the D (5 bases). Trimming removed 0 bases from V and 3 bases from J, with 8 bases in between. From germline, CDR1 is DFQATT and CDR2 SNEGSKA (reference sequence). The CDR3 runs to 13 residues. The CDR3 nucleotides are TGCAGTGCTAGAGATGGGGGGGACACTGAAGCTTTCTTT. It codes for CSARDGGDTEAFF.

In this sample, this clonotype turned up many times. V usage is TRBV7-2 and J usage is TRBJ2-7, with D perhaps matching TRBD2 (6 bases). This CDR3 comprises 16 residues. CDR1 and CDR2 (germline): SGHTA, FQGNSA. Trimming removed 1 base from V and 2 bases from J, with 15 bases in between. The CDR3, as DNA: TGTGCCAGCAGCTTAGGAGGAGGGAAAGTGGCCTACGAGCAGTACTTC. This encodes CASSLGGGKVAYEQYF.

The J gene is TRBJ2-1, the V gene TRBV7-6; 8 bases align to TRBD2. V gave up 4 bases and J gave up 8 bases; unmatched junction bases: 13. The germline CDR1 and CDR2 sequences are SGHVS and FNYEAQ. The CDR3 extends over 16 amino acids. The CDR3 coding sequence is TGTGCCAGCAGCTCCCAGGGTGCGGGGGGTAGGGATGAGCAGTTCTTC. Translating gives CASSSQGAGGRDEQFF.

This clonotype was detected a few times. The DNA for the CDR3 is TGTGCCAGCAGTTACTCCAGTAGCGGGACCTACGAGCAGTACTTC. This sequence encodes CASSYSSSGTYEQYF. V gene TRBV6-2 or TRBV6-3 combines with J gene TRBJ2-7; 8 bases fit TRBD2. The CDR3 extends over 15 amino acids. Per germline, CDR1 MNHEY and CDR2 SVGEGT. Losses at the gene ends were 0 bases for V and 2 bases for J; bases not matched to a gene: 3.

This clonotype was picked up many times. The J gene is TRBJ1-2, the V gene TRBV7-2, with D tentatively TRBD1 (5 bases). This CDR3 has 14 residues. V lost 2 bases, J lost 3 bases, and 10 bases lay in between. The germline V gene has CDR1 SGHTA and CDR2 FQGNSA. In DNA form, the CDR3 reads TGTGCCAGCAGCTTATCTTGGGGGGACTATGGCTACACCTTC. Protein: CASSLSWGDYGYTF.